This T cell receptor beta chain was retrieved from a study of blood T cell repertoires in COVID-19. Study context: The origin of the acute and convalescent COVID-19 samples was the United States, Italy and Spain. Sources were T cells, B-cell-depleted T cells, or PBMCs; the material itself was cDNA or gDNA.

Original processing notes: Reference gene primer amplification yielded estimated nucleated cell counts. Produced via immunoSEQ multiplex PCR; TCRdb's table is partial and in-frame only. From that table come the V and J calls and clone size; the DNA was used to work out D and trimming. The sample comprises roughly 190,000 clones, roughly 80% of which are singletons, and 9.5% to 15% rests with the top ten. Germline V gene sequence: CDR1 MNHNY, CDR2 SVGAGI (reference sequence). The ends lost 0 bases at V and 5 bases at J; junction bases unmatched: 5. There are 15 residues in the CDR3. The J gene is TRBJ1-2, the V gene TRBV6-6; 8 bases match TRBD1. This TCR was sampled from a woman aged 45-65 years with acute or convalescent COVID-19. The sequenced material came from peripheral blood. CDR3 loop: CASSYSGQEYYGYTF. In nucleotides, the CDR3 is TGTGCCAGCAGTTACTCGGGACAGGAGTATTATGGCTACACCTTC.